The rows below give T cell receptor beta chains drawn from one sample of a study of cytotoxic CD8 clonotypes in ibrutinib-treated CLL. The table came from immunoSEQ multiplex PCR; TCRdb's copy has only in-frame clones and leaves some out. This sample carries about 76,000 clones, 86% of them seen once, and the ten largest clones take under 6.5%. The input for sequencing was PBMCs, taken before ibrutinib treatment. All receptors come from a human donor with chronic lymphocytic leukemia. The CDR3 runs from the conserved cysteine through the conserved F or W. D genes are given only for firm matches. Clone size is shown for a subset of rows, as once, few, many or a class of expanded clone.

TGTGCCAGCTCAAGACTAGCGGGAGATCTTGATACGCAGTATTTT	CASSRLAGDLDTQYF	-	TRBD2	TRBV18	TRBJ2-3
TGTGCCAGCAGCCAAGGACTAGCGGGAGATCATGAGCAGTTCTTC	CASSQGLAGDHEQFF	-	TRBD2	TRBV7-3	TRBJ2-1
TGTGCCAGCAGTTTATACCCTTGGGACAGGGGAAGCAATCAGCCCCAGCATTTT	CASSLYPWDRGSNQPQHF	-	TRBD1	TRBV27	TRBJ1-5
TGTGCCAGCAGCTTAATAAGCGGAGACTCCTACGAGCAGTACTTC	CASSLISGDSYEQYF	-	-	TRBV7-3	TRBJ2-7
TGCGCCAGCAGCCAACACTCCGGGGGGTTCCAAGAGACCCAGTACTTC	CASSQHSGGFQETQYF	-	TRBD2	TRBV4-3	TRBJ2-5
TGCAGCGTTGGTTCGCCAGGGACTTATGGCTACACCTTC	CSVGSPGTYGYTF	-	-	TRBV29-1	TRBJ1-2
TGTGCCAGCAGTTTCTACAGGGGAGGCACTGAAGCTTTCTTT	CASSFYRGGTEAFF	-	TRBD1	TRBV27	TRBJ1-1
TGTGCCAGCAGCTTCGAGCGACAGATTTACAATGAGCAGTTCTTC	CASSFERQIYNEQFF	-	-	TRBV7-9	TRBJ2-1
TGTGCCAGCAGTTCAAGCGGGAGGACAAGACAGACCGGGGAGCTGTTTTTT	CASSSSGRTRQTGELFF	-	TRBD2	TRBV7-7	TRBJ2-2
TGTGCCAGCAGCTTGGACAGGGGGAACTACGAGCAGTACTTC	CASSLDRGNYEQYF	-	TRBD1	TRBV5-6	TRBJ2-7
TGCGCCAGCAGCTTGGCGGACTTAAATGAGCAGTTCTTC	CASSLADLNEQFF	-	-	TRBV5-1	TRBJ2-1
TGTGCCAGCAGCTTGGGGCAGGGACTTTACAATGAGCAGTTCTTC	CASSLGQGLYNEQFF	-	-	TRBV9	TRBJ2-1
TGTGCCAGCAGCCCGTCGCTTTCGTGGAACACTGAAGCTTTCTTT	CASSPSLSWNTEAFF	-	-	TRBV7-6	TRBJ1-1
TGTGCCAGCAGCTGGGTCTCGGGAGGGGGCACAGATACGCAGTATTTT	CASSWVSGGGTDTQYF	-	TRBD2	TRBV7-6	TRBJ2-3
TGTGCCAGCTCACCCCCAAGACAGGGTACAGATACGCAGTATTTT	CASSPPRQGTDTQYF	-	TRBD1	TRBV18	TRBJ2-3
TGTGCCAGCAGCGCGGGACAGGGCGTCACTACAGATACGCAGTATTTT	CASSAGQGVTTDTQYF	-	TRBD1	TRBV9	TRBJ2-3
TGTGCCAGCACCACCGACAGTTGGCTTCGTCAGCCCCAGCATTTT	CASTTDSWLRQPQHF	once	-	TRBV6-1	TRBJ1-5
TGTGCCAGCAGTTTATATAGCGGGTGGGCTTCCTACAATGAGCAGTTCTTC	CASSLYSGWASYNEQFF	-	TRBD2	TRBV27	TRBJ2-1
TGCGCCAGCAGCCCTTCGCCGCCCGATGGGAGTGAGCAGTTCTTC	CASSPSPPDGSEQFF	-	-	TRBV4-1	TRBJ2-1
TGTGCCAGCAGCCGCCCTGAGCGGGACTCAGATACGCAGTATTTT	CASSRPERDSDTQYF	-	TRBD2	TRBV28	TRBJ2-3
TGCAGCGTTGCTTCGACTACCAACGGGGAGCTGTTTTTT	CSVASTTNGELFF	-	-	TRBV29-1	TRBJ2-2
TGCGCCAGCAGCCATAAAACTAGCGGGAGGGCCGGTGAGCAGTTCTTC	CASSHKTSGRAGEQFF	-	TRBD2	TRBV4-3	TRBJ2-1
TGTGCCAGCAGTGGAGTGTGGGGACAGGGCTACGAGCAGTACTTC	CASSGVWGQGYEQYF	-	TRBD1	TRBV6-1	TRBJ2-7
TGTGCCAGCAGAATGGGACATTATAGCAATCAGCCCCAGCATTTT	CASRMGHYSNQPQHF	once	-	TRBV6-5	TRBJ1-5
TGCGCCAGCAGCTTGCTTGGGTTCACAGATACGCAGTATTTT	CASSLLGFTDTQYF	-	-	TRBV5-1	TRBJ2-3
TGTGCCAGCTCACCACCAGTCGGTCGAGGGTCAACCTACGAGCAGTACTTC	CASSPPVGRGSTYEQYF	-	-	TRBV18	TRBJ2-7
TGTGCCTGGAGTTCCCCTCTATCCTCGGTCTTGCATTTT	CAWSSPLSSVLHF	few	-	TRBV30	TRBJ1-5
TGTGCCAGCAGCTTAGGCAGGGCAAAGGATGGCTACACCTTC	CASSLGRAKDGYTF	once	-	TRBV7-2	TRBJ1-2
TGCGCCAGCAGCTTGGCTTGGGGTCCTGAAGCTTTCTTT	CASSLAWGPEAFF	once	-	TRBV5-1	TRBJ1-1